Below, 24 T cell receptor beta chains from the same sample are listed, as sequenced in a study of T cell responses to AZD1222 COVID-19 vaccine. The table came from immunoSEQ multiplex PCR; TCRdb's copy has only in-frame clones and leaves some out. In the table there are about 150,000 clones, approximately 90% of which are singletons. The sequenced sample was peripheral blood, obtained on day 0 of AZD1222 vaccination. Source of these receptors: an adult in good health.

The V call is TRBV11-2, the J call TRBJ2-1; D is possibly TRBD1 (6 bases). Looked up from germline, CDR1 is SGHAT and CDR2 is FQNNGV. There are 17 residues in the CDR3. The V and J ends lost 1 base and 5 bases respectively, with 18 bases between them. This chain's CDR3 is CASSLALSSRGDNEQFF. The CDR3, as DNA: TGTGCCAGCAGCTTAGCCCTCTCCAGCAGGGGAGACAATGAGCAGTTCTTC.

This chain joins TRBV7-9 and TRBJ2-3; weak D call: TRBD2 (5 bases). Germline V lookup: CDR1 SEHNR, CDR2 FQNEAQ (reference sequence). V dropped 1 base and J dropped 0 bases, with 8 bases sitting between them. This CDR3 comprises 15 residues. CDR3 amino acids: CASSLGRTSTDTQYF. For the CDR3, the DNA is TGTGCCAGCAGCTTAGGGCGGACTAGCACAGATACGCAGTATTTT.

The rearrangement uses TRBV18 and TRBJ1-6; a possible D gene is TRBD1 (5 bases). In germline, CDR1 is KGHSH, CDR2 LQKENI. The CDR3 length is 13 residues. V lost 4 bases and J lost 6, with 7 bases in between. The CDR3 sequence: CASSQDSNSPLHF. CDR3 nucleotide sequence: TGTGCCAGCTCACAAGACAGTAATTCACCCCTCCACTTT.

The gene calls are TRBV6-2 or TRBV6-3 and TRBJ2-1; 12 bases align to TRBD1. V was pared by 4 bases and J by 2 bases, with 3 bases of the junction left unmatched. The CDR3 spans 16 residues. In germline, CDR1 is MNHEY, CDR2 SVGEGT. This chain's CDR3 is CASSWGTGGTYNEQFF. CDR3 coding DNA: TGTGCCAGCAGTTGGGGGACAGGGGGCACCTACAATGAGCAGTTCTTC.

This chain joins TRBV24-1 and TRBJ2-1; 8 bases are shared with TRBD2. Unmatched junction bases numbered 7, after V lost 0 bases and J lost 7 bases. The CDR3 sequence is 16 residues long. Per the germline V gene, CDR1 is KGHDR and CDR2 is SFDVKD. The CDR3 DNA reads TGTGCCACCAGTGATTTGCGGTTAGCGGGACCGAATGAGCAGTTCTTC. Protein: CATSDLRLAGPNEQFF.

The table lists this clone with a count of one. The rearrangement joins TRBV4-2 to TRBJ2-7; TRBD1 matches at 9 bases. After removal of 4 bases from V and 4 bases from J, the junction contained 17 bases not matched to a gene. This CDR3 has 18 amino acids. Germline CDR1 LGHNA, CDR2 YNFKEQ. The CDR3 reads CASSPRDRVIGRRYEQYF. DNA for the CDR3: TGTGCCAGCAGCCCCCGGGACAGGGTTATAGGGCGTCGGTACGAGCAGTACTTC.

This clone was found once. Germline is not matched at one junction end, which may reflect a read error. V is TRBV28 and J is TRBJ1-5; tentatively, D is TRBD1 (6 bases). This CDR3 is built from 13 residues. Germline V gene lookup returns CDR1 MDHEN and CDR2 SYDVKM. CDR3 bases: TGTGCCAGCAGTTATTCCGGGGGCCCCACGATCGTATTT. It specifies CASSYSGGPTIVF.

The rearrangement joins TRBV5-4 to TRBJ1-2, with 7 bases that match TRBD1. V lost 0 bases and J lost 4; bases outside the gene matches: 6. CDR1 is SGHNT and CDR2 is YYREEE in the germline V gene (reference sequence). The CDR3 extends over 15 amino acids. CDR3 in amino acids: CASSLARQGVYGYTF. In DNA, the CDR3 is TGTGCCAGCAGCTTGGCCCGCCAGGGGGTCTATGGCTACACCTTC. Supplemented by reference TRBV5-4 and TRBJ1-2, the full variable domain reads ETGVTQSPTHLIKTRGQQVTLRCSSQSGHNTVSWYQQALGQGPQFIFQYYREEENGRGNFPPRFSGLQFPNYSSELNVNALELDDSALYLCASSLARQGVYGYTFGSGTRLTVV.

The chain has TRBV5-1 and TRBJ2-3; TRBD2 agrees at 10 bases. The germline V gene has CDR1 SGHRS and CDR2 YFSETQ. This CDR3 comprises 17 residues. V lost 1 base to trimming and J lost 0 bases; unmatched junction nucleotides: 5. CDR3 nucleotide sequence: TGCGCCAGCAGCTTGCCCCTAGCGGGGGCTAGCACAGATACGCAGTATTTT. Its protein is CASSLPLAGASTDTQYF.

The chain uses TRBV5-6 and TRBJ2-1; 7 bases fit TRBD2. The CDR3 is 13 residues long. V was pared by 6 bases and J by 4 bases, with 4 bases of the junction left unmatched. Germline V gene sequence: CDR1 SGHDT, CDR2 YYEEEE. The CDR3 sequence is CASTYSGYNEQFF. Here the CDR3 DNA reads TGTGCCAGCACCTATAGCGGGTACAATGAGCAGTTCTTC. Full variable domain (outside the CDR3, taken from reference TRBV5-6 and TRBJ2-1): DAGVTQSPTHLIKTRGQQVTLRCSPKSGHDTVSWYQQALGQGPQFIFQYYEEEERQRGNFPDRFSGHQFPNYSSELNVNALLLGDSALYLCASTYSGYNEQFFGPGTRLTVL.

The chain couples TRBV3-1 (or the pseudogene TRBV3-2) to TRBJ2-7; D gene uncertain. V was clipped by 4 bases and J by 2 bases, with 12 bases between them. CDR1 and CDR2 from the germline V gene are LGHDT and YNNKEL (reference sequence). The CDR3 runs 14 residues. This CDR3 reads CASSRRPPPYEQYF. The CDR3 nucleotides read TGTGCCAGCAGCCGAAGGCCGCCGCCCTACGAGCAGTACTTC.

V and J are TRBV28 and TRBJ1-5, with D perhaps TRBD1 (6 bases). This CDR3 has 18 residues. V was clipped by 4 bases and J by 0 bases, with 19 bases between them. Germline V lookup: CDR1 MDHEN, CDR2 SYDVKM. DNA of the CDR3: TGTGCCAGCAGTTCAACAGGGTTGAGGAGATATAGCAATCAGCCCCAGCATTTT. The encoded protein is CASSSTGLRRYSNQPQHF.

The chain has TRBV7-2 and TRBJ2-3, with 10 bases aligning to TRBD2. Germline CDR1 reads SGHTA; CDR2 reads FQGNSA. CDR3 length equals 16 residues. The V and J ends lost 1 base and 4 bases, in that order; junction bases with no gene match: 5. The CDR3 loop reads CASSLGLAGGADTQYF. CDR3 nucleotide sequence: TGTGCCAGCAGCTTAGGCTTAGCGGGAGGCGCAGATACGCAGTATTTT.

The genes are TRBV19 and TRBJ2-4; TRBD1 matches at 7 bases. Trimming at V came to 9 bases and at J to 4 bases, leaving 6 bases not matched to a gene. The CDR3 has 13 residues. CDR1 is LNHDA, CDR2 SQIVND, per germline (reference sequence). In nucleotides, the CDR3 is TGTGCCAGGGTCGGGACAGAGAAAAACATTCAGTACTTC. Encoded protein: CARVGTEKNIQYF.

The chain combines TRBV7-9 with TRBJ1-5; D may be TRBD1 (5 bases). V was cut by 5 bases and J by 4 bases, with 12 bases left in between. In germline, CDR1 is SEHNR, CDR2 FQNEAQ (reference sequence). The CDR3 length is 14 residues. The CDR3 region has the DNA TGTGCCAGCAGCAACGCCGGGGCGAATCAGCCCCAGCATTTT. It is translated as CASSNAGANQPQHF.

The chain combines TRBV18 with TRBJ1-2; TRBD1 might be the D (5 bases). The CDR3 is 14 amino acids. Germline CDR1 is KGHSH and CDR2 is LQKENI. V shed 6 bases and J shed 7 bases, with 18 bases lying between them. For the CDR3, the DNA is TGTGCCAGCTCCCCCAGGCAGGGAGAGTCTGGCTACACCTTC. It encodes CASSPRQGESGYTF. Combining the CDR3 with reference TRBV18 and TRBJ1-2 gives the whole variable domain NAGVMQNPRHLVRRRGQEARLRCSPMKGHSHVYWYRQLPEEGLKFMVYLQKENIIDESGMPKERFSAEFPKEGPSILRIQQVVRGDSAAYFCASSPRQGESGYTFGSGTRLTVV.

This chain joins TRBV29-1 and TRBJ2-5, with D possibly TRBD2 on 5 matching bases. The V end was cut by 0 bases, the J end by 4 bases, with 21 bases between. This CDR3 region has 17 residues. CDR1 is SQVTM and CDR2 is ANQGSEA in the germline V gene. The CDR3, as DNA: TGCAGCGTTGAAGACTTAGGAGGCTTTCCCGGCGCAGAGACCCAGTACTTC. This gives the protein CSVEDLGGFPGAETQYF.

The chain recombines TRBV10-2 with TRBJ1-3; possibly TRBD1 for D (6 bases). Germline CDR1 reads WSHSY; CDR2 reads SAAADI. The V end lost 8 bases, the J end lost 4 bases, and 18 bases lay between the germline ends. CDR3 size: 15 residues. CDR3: CASELRGKLGNTIYF. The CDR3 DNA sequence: TGCGCCAGCGAATTAAGGGGGAAGCTGGGAAACACCATATATTTT.

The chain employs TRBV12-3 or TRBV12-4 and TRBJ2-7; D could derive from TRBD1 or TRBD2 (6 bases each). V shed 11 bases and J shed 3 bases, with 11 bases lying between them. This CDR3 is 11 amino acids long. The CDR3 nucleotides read TGTGCCTCCCGGGGGCGCTACGAGCAGTACTTC. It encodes CASRGRYEQYF.

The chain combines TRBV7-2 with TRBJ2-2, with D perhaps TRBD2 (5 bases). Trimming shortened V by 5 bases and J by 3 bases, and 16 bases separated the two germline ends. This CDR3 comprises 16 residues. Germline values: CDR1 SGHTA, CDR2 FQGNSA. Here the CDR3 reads CASSPRGGVDTGELFF. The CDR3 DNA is TGTGCCAGCAGCCCCCGGGGTGGGGTAGACACCGGGGAGCTGTTTTTT.

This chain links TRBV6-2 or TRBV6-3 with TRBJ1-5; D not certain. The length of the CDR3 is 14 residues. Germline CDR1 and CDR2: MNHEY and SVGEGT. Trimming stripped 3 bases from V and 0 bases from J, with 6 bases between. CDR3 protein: CASSYMNSNQPQHF. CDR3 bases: TGTGCCAGCAGTTATATGAATAGCAATCAGCCCCAGCATTTT.

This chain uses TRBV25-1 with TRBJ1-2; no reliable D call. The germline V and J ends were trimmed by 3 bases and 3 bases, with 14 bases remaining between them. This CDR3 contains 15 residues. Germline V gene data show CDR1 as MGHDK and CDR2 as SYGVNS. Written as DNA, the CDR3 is TGTGCCAGCAGTGATCCCTCCGGGTCCGACTATGGCTACACCTTC. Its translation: CASSDPSGSDYGYTF.

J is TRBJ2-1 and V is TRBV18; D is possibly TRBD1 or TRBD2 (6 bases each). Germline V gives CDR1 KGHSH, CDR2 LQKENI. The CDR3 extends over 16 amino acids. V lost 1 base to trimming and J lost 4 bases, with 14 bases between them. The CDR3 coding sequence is TGTGCCAGCTCACCACGAACAGGGACTGGGTACAATGAGCAGTTCTTC. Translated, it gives CASSPRTGTGYNEQFF.

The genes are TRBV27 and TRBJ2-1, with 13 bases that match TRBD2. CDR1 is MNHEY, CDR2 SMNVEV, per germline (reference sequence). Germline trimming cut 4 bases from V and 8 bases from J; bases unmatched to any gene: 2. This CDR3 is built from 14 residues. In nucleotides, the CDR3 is TGTGCCAGCAGTTGGACTAGCGGGAGTTATGAGCAGTTCTTC. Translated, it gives CASSWTSGSYEQFF.